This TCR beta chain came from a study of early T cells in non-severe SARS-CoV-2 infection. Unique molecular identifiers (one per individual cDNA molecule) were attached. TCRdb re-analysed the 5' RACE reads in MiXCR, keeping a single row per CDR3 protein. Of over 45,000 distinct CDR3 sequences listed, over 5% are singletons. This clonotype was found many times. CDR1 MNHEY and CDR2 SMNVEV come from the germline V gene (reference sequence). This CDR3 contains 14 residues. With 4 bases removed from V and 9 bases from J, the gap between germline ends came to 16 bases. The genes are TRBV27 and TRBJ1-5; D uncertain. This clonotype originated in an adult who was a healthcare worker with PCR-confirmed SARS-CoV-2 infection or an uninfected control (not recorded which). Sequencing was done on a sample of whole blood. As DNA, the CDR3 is TGTGCCAGCAGTTCGACATTCCCCCTCTGGCCCCAGCATTTT. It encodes CASSSTFPLWPQHF.